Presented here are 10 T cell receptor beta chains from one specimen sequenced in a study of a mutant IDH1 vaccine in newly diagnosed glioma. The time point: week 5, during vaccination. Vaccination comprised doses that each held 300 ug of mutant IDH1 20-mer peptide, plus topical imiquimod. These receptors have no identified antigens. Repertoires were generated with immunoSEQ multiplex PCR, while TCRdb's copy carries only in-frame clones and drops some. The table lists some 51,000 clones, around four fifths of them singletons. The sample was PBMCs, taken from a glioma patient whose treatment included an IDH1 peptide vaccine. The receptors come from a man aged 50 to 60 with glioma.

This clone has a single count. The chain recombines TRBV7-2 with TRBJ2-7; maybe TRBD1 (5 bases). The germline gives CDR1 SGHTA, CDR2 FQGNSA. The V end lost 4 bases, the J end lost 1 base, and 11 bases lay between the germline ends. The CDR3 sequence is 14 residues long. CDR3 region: CASSYNSGSYEQYF. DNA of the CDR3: TGTGCCAGCAGCTACAACTCAGGGTCCTACGAGCAGTACTTC.

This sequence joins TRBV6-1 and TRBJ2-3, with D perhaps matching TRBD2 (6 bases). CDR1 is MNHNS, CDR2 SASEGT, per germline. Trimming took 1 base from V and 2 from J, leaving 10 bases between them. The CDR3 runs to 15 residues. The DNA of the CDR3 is TGTGCCAGCAGTGAAGGGGGACTGATCACAGATACGCAGTATTTT. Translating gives CASSEGGLITDTQYF.

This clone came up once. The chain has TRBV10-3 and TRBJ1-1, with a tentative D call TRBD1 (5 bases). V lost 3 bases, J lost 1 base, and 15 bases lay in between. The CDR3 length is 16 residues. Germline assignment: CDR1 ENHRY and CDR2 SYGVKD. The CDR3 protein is CAISDPGTVENTEAFF. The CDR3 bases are TGTGCCATCAGTGATCCGGGGACGGTGGAGAACACTGAAGCTTTCTTT.

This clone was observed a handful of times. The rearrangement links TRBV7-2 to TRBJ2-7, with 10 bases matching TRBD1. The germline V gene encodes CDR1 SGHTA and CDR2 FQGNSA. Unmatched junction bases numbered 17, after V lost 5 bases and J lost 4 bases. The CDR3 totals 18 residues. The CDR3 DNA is TGTGCCAGCAGCGCCCTTGCCTTAGGGACAGGGGTTAAGTACGAGCAGTACTTC. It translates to CASSALALGTGVKYEQYF.

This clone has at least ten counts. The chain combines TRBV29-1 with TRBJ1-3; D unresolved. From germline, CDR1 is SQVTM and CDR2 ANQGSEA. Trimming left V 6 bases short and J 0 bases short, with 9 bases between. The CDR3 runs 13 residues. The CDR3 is CSVARGSGNTIYF. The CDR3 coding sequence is TGCAGCGTAGCCCGGGGCTCTGGAAACACCATATATTTT.

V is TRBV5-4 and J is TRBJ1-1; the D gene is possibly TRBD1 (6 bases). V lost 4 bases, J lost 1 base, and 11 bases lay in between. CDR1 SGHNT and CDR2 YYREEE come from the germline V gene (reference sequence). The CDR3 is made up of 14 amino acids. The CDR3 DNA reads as TGTGCCAGCAGCCCCCGGACAGAGAACACTGAAGCTTTCTTT. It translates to CASSPRTENTEAFF.

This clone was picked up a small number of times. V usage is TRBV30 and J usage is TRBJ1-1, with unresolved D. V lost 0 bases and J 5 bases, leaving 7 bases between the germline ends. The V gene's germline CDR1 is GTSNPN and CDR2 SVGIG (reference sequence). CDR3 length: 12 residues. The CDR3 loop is CAWSVLGTEAFF. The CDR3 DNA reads TGTGCCTGGAGTGTATTGGGGACTGAAGCTTTCTTT.

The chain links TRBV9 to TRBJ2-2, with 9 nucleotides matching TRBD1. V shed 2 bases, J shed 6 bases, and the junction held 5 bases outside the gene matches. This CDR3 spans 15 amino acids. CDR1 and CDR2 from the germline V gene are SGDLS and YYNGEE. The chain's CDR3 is CASSVGTGSAGELFF. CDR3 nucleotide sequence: TGTGCCAGCAGCGTCGGGACAGGGTCGGCCGGGGAGCTGTTTTTT.

Here the CDR3 DNA reads TGTGCCATCAGTGAGCAAGGGGACGAGCAGTACTTC. Protein product: CAISEQGDEQYF. The chain carries TRBV10-3 and TRBJ2-7; TRBD1 might be the D (5 bases). Germline-derived CDR1 and CDR2 are ENHRY and SYGVKD. V was pared by 2 bases and J by 5 bases, with 7 bases between. The CDR3 consists of 12 residues.

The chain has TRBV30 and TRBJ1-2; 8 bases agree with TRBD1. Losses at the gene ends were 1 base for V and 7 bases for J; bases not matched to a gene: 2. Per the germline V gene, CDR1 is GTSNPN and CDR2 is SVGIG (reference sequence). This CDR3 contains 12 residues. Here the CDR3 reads CAWSAGGVGYTF. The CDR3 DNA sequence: TGTGCCTGGAGTGCAGGGGGCGTTGGCTACACCTTC.